This entry lists 15 T cell receptor beta chains sequenced from one sample in a study of CD8+ T cells in alopecia areata. Isolated RNA was reverse transcribed into cDNA used as the sequencing template. The table came from immunoSEQ multiplex PCR; TCRdb's copy has only in-frame clones and leaves some out. The sample has about 140,000 clones, around 55% seen once; the top ten hold 4.8%. Material: CD4+ T cells sorted from blood. These TCRs come from a human donor in good health.

The gene calls are TRBV29-1 and TRBJ2-7; D might be TRBD2 (6 bases). CDR3 length equals 12 residues. V lost 6 bases to trimming and J lost 3 bases, with 12 bases between them. Germline V lookup: CDR1 SQVTM, CDR2 ANQGSEA. CDR3 residues: CSVAGGFYEQYF. CDR3 DNA: TGCAGCGTCGCCGGAGGGTTCTACGAGCAGTACTTC.

The chain employs TRBV29-1 and TRBJ2-3; a weak D match, TRBD2 (6 bases). Trimming pared 6 bases from V and 2 bases from J, leaving 15 bases between. In germline, CDR1 is SQVTM, CDR2 ANQGSEA. The CDR3 has 14 residues. In DNA form, the CDR3 reads TGCAGCGTAGGGGACTGGGGGATCACAGATACGCAGTATTTT. Protein product: CSVGDWGITDTQYF.

V gene TRBV5-1 combines with J gene TRBJ2-3, with D possibly TRBD1 on 6 matching bases. Germline CDR1 and CDR2: SGHRS and YFSETQ. CDR3 length equals 14 residues. Between the trimmed V and J ends, which lost 1 base and 4 bases, there was a span of 10 bases. CDR3 nucleotide sequence: TGCGCCAGCAGCTTGATGCAGGGGTCAGATACGCAGTATTTT. Its protein is CASSLMQGSDTQYF.

This clone was counted between two and nine times. The chain joins TRBV5-5 to TRBJ1-5; D is unresolved. The V end lost 2 bases, the J end lost 5 bases, and 8 bases lay between the germline ends. The length of the CDR3 is 13 residues. Germline assignment: CDR1 SGHKS and CDR2 YYEKEE (reference sequence). CDR3 region: CASSLYQDQPQHF. DNA for the CDR3: TGTGCCAGCAGCTTATATCAGGATCAGCCCCAGCATTTT.

The rearrangement uses TRBV30 and TRBJ1-5, with D possibly matching TRBD1 (5 bases). From germline, CDR1 is GTSNPN and CDR2 SVGIG (reference sequence). V shed 0 bases and J shed 4 bases, with 13 bases lying between them. The CDR3 loop spans 15 amino acids. This chain's CDR3 is CAWSVDNGGNQPQHF. For the CDR3, the DNA is TGTGCCTGGAGTGTGGACAATGGGGGGAATCAGCCCCAGCATTTT.

CDR3 in amino acids: CASSITSGRVNEQYF. The CDR3 DNA reads as TGTGCCAGCAGCATCACTAGCGGGAGGGTGAACGAGCAGTACTTC. J is TRBJ2-7 and V is TRBV6-6; 13 bases match TRBD2. The CDR3 totals 15 residues. Trimming took 6 bases from V and 5 from J; bases not matched to a gene: 7. Germline V gene sequence: CDR1 MNHNY, CDR2 SVGAGI (reference sequence).

The V and J genes are TRBV29-1 and TRBJ1-4; 8 bases fit TRBD1. With V trimmed by 4 bases and J by 0 bases, 7 bases remained unmatched. This CDR3 region has 16 residues. Germline V gene sequence: CDR1 SQVTM, CDR2 ANQGSEA. The CDR3 coding sequence is TGCAGCGTTGGGGACAGGCTCGGCGCAACTAATGAAAAACTGTTTTTT. It codes for CSVGDRLGATNEKLFF.

The chain employs TRBV25-1 and TRBJ2-3; D remains unclear. Per germline, CDR1 MGHDK and CDR2 SYGVNS. This CDR3 region has 16 residues. Trimming removed 1 base from V and 4 bases from J, with 15 bases in between. The CDR3 nucleotides are TGTGCCAGCAGTGAATTAGGACGGCAGCCCTCAGATACGCAGTATTTT. Translated: CASSELGRQPSDTQYF.

This chain joins TRBV5-1 and TRBJ1-5; 8 positions agree with TRBD1. CDR1 and CDR2 (germline): SGHRS, YFSETQ. J gave up 6 bases and V 4 bases, and 6 bases lay outside the gene matches. The CDR3 length is 14 residues. CDR3 nucleotides: TGCGCCAGCAGCCCGACAGGGGCAGGTCAGCCCCAGCATTTT. Amino acid sequence: CASSPTGAGQPQHF.

A few counts support this clone. The chain uses TRBV27 and TRBJ1-5, with D possibly TRBD1 on 5 matching bases. Trimming pared 6 bases from V and 4 bases from J, leaving 13 bases between. The germline V gene encodes CDR1 MNHEY and CDR2 SMNVEV (reference sequence). There are 14 residues in the CDR3. CDR3 DNA: TGTGCCAGCAGCCCTAGACAGCCTAATCAGCCCCAGCATTTT. Translated: CASSPRQPNQPQHF.

The rearrangement links TRBV25-1 to TRBJ2-6, with D possibly being TRBD2 (6 bases). V gave up 1 base and J gave up 4 bases, with 14 bases separating them. CDR1 and CDR2 from the germline V gene are MGHDK and SYGVNS. The CDR3 sequence is 17 residues long. CDR3 nucleotide sequence: TGTGCCAGCAGTGAATCATTAGGGAGGTCCGGGGCCAACGTCCTGACTTTC. Protein: CASSESLGRSGANVLTF.

The J gene is TRBJ2-4, the V gene TRBV15, with D unclear. V was pared by 9 bases and J by 1 base, with 19 bases between. Germline-derived CDR1 and CDR2 are LNHNV and YYDKDF (reference sequence). CDR3 length: 16 residues. CDR3 in amino acids: CATAPGVRGAKNIQYF. The CDR3 bases are TGTGCCACAGCACCGGGCGTGAGAGGTGCCAAAAACATTCAGTACTTC.

This rearrangement joins TRBV29-1 to TRBJ1-2; unclear D gene. Germline V gives CDR1 SQVTM, CDR2 ANQGSEA. Trimming pared 3 bases from V and 4 bases from J, leaving 9 bases between. The CDR3 extends over 12 amino acids. For the CDR3, the DNA is TGCAGCGTTGATACCGGCAGCTATGGCTACACCTTC. Encoded protein: CSVDTGSYGYTF. The variable domain in full, with the rest retrieved from reference TRBV29-1 and TRBJ1-2, is SAVISQKPSRDICQRGTSLTIQCQVDSQVTMMFWYRQQPGQSLTLIATANQGSEATYESGFVIDKFPISRPNLTFSTLTVSNMSPEDSSIYLCSVDTGSYGYTFGSGTRLTVV.

The V and J genes are TRBV30 and TRBJ1-2; a possible D gene is TRBD1 (5 bases). Germline V gene lookup returns CDR1 GTSNPN and CDR2 SVGIG (reference sequence). The V end lost 4 bases, the J end lost 4 bases, and 28 bases lay between the germline ends. The CDR3 is 18 amino acids. This CDR3 reads CAWKRPGPMVGLFYGYTF. CDR3 DNA sequence: TGTGCCTGGAAAAGGCCGGGACCCATGGTCGGCCTCTTCTATGGCTACACCTTC. The variable domain in full, completed from reference TRBV30 and TRBJ1-2, reads SQTIHQWPATLVQPVGSPLSLECTVEGTSNPNLYWYRQAAGRGLQLLFYSVGIGQISSEVPQNLSASRPQDRQFILSSKKLLLSDSGFYLCAWKRPGPMVGLFYGYTFGSGTRLTVV.

The gene calls are TRBV20-1 and TRBJ2-5; D is uncertain. The V end was cut by 1 base, the J end by 5 bases, with 5 bases between. There are 11 residues in the CDR3. From germline, CDR1 is DFQATT and CDR2 SNEGSKA (reference sequence). CDR3: CSARGPETQYF. In DNA, the CDR3 is TGCAGTGCTAGAGGGCCGGAGACCCAGTACTTC.